The following is a T cell receptor beta chain sequence with its context. Per the original data handling: Nucleated cell number was recorded as an estimate derived from reference gene primer amplification. Generated by immunoSEQ multiplex PCR, the TCRdb table keeps only in-frame clones and is missing some. D and trimming were read from the DNA, whereas the V and J calls and clone size are those reported in that table. Here the sample spans about 110,000 clones, around 83% being singletons. This record comes from a study of blood T cell repertoires in COVID-19. Looking at the study overall: The analysed material was cDNA or gDNA that came from T cells, B-cell-depleted T cells, or PBMCs.

Germline V gene sequence: CDR1 SEHNR, CDR2 FQNEAQ (reference sequence). This CDR3 has 13 amino acids. The V end lost 5 bases, the J end lost 3 bases, and 10 bases lay between the germline ends. The chain joins TRBV7-9 to TRBJ1-1, with D unresolved. The sequence derives from a woman in her seventies with acute or convalescent COVID-19. The sample consisted of peripheral blood. CDR3 nucleotide sequence: TGTGCCAGCAGCGGAAGTGGAGACACTGAAGCTTTCTTT. This encodes CASSGSGDTEAFF.